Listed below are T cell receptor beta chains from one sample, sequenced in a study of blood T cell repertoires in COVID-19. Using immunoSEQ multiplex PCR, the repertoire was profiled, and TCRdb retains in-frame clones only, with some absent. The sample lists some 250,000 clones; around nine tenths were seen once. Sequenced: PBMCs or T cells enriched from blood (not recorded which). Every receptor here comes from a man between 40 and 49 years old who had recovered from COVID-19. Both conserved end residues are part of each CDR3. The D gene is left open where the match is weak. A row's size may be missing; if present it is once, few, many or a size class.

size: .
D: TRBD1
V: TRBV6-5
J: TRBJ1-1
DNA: TGTGCCAGCGAACGGACAGGGCGAGGAACTGAAGCTTTCTTT
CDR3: CASERTGRGTEAFF

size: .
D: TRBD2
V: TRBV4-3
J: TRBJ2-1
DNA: TGCGCCAGCAGCCAAGGAAAAGCGGGAGCCAGCTTTGAGCAGTTCTTC
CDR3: CASSQGKAGASFEQFF

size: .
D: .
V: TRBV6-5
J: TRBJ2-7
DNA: TGTGCCAGCAGTTACGAGGGAAACGAGCAGTACTTC
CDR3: CASSYEGNEQYF

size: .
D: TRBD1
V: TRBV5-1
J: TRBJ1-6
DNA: TGCGCCAGCAGCTTGCAGGGGGTCTCGGACTACTCCTATAATTCACCCCTCCACTTT
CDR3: CASSLQGVSDYSYNSPLHF

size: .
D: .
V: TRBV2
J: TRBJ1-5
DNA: TGTGCCAGCAGTGAAGATTCCCGGGACTCGCGGCCTCAGCATTTT
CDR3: CASSEDSRDSRPQHF

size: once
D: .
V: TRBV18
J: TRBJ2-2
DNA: TGTGCCAGCTCACCGCAGGGGCGGAGGACCGGGGAGCTGTTTTTT
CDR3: CASSPQGRRTGELFF

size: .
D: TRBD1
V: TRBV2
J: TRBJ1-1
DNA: TGTGCCAGCAGTGAACCTCCGGACAGGCTAAACACTGAAGCTTTCTTT
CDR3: CASSEPPDRLNTEAFF

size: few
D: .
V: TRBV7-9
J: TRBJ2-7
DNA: TGTGCCAGCAGCCCTCAGGGAACCTACGAGCAGTACTTC
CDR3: CASSPQGTYEQYF

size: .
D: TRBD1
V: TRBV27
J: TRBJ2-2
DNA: TGTGCCAGCAGTCCCAGGGTGGGGACAGGGAACACCGGGGAGCTGTTTTTT
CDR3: CASSPRVGTGNTGELFF

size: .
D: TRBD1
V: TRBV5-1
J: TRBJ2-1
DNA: TGCGCCAGCAGCGGGACAGGGGCGCACAATGAGCAGTTCTTC
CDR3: CASSGTGAHNEQFF

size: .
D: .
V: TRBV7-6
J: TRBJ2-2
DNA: TGTGCCAGCAGCTTAGCGATGGGAGTAGGCGGGGAGCTGTTTTTT
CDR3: CASSLAMGVGGELFF

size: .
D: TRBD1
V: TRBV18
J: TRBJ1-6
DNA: TGTGCCAGCTCACCACCGGGACAGGGCGGAGTGGTTAGTAATTCACCCCTCCACTTT
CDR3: CASSPPGQGGVVSNSPLHF

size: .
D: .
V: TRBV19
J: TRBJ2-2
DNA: TGTGCCAGTAGTATGGGAAGGGATCGGCTAGCGAGGTCGTACACCGGGGAGCTGTTTTTT
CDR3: CASSMGRDRLARSYTGELFF

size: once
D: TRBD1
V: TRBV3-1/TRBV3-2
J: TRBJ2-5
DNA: TGTGCCAGCAGCCAAGAAGGGACAGGGGACCAAGAGACCCAGTACTTC
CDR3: CASSQEGTGDQETQYF

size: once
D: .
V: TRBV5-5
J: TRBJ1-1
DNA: TGTGCCAGCAGCTTCTCGGGGAACACTGAAGCTTTCTTT
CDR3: CASSFSGNTEAFF

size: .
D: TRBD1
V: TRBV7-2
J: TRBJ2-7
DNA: TGTGCCAGCAGCACCCGGACAGGTCGGGGTAAGGTCTACGAGCAGTACTTC
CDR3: CASSTRTGRGKVYEQYF

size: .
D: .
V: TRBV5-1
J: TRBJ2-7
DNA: TGCGCCAGCAGCTTGGGACCCGGGACACCGTCCTACGAGCAGTACTTC
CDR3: CASSLGPGTPSYEQYF

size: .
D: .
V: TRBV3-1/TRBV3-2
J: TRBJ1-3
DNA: TGTGCCAGCAGCCACGGAACAGGAGTCGGAAACACCATATATTTT
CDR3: CASSHGTGVGNTIYF

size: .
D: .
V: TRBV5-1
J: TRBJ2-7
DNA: TGCGCCAGCAGCTTGGCGAGGCGGGCCGGGTCTTCCTACGAGCAGTACTTC
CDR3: CASSLARRAGSSYEQYF

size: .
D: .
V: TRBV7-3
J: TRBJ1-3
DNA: TGTGCCAGCAGCTTAACGGGGACTTCAGGGAGCTCTGGAAACACCATATATTTT
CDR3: CASSLTGTSGSSGNTIYF

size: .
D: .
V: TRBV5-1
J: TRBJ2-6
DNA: TGCGCCAGCAGGCCAGGACTATCTGGGGCCAACGTCCTGACTTTC
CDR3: CASRPGLSGANVLTF

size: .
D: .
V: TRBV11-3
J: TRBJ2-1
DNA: TGTGCCAGCAGCTCCCAGGGGTACAATGAGCAGTTCTTC
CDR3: CASSSQGYNEQFF

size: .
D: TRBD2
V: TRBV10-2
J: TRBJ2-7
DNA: TGCGCCAGCAGTGACACGGGACTAGCGGGAGCCTACGAGCAGTACTTC
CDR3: CASSDTGLAGAYEQYF

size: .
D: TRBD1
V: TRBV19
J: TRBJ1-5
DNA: TGTGCCAGTAGTCCTTCTGGGACAGATAATCAGCCCCAGCATTTT
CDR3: CASSPSGTDNQPQHF

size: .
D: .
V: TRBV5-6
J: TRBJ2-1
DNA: TGTGCCAGCAGCTCGCTGAGGGATTCCTACAATGAGCAGTTCTTC
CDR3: CASSSLRDSYNEQFF

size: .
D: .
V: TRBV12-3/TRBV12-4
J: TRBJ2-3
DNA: TGTGCCAGCAGGTCGGGGTATACGCAGTATTTT
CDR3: CASRSGYTQYF

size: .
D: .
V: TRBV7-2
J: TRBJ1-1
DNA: TGTGCCAGCAGCTCGCCCGAAAGAGGGTTGGCCACTGAAGCTTTCTTT
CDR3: CASSSPERGLATEAFF

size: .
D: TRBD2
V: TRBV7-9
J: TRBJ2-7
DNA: TGTGCCAGCAGGGGAGGGGAATACGAGCAGTACTTC
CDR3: CASRGGEYEQYF

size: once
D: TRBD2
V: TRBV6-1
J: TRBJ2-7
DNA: TGTGCCAGCAGTGCAAGTCCGGGGGGGCGTTTAGGCTACGAGCAGTACTTC
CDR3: CASSASPGGRLGYEQYF

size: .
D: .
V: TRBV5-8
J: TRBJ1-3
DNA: TGTGCCAGCAGCTTGGCCGCTGGGCAGGGAAACACCATATATTTT
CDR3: CASSLAAGQGNTIYF

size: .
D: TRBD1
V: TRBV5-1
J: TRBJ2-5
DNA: TGCGCCAGCAGCTTACCTGAGGGGGCAGAGACCCAGTACTTC
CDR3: CASSLPEGAETQYF

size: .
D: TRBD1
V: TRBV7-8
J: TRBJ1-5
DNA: TGTGCCAGCGACAGGGGGCGAGCTGATCAGCCCCAGCATTTT
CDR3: CASDRGRADQPQHF

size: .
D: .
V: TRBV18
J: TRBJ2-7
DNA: TGTGCCAGCTCACCACGAGGAGCGTCTAGTTTGGCAGACGGCGAGCAGTACTTC
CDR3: CASSPRGASSLADGEQYF

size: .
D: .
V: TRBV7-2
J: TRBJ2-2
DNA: TGTGCCAGCAGCTTACATGGGCGGGGCAGCACCGGGGAGCTGTTTTTT
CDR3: CASSLHGRGSTGELFF

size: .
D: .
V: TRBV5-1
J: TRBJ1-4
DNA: TGCGCCAGCAGACAGGAGCCAACTAATGAAAAACTGTTTTTT
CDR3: CASRQEPTNEKLFF

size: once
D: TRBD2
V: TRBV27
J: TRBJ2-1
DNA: TGTGCCAGCAGTCGGACGGGACTATTAGCGGGGATCAATGAGCAGTTCTTC
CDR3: CASSRTGLLAGINEQFF

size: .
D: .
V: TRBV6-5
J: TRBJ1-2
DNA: TGTGCCAGCAGTTACTCGCTTCAGGGTCGCTTTGGCTACACCTTC
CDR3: CASSYSLQGRFGYTF

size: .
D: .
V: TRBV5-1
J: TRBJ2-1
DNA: TGCGCCAGCAGCTTAGACATCTACAATGAGCAGTTCTTC
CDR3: CASSLDIYNEQFF

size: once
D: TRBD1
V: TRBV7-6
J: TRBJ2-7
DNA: TGTGCCAGCAGCTTGACAGGGGGCCGAACCTACGAGCAGTACTTC
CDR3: CASSLTGGRTYEQYF

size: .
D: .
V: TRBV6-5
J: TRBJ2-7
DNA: TGTGCCAGCAGTTACTCGCGTAGGGGGGGAAACGAGCAGTACTTC
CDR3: CASSYSRRGGNEQYF

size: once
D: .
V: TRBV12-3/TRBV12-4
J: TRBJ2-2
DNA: TGTGCCAGCAGTTCCGACACCGGGGAGCTGTTTTTT
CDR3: CASSSDTGELFF

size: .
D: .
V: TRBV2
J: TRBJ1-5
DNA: TGTGCCAGCAGACGACAGCCAGATAGCAATCAGCCCCAGCATTTT
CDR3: CASRRQPDSNQPQHF

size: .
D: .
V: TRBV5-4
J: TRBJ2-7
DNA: TGTGCCAGCAGCTACTCTTTAGCTGCCAGCTCCTACGAGCAGTACTTC
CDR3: CASSYSLAASSYEQYF

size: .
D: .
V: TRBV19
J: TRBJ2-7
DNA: TGTGCCAGTAGTGGACACCACTCCTACGAGCAGTACTTC
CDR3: CASSGHHSYEQYF

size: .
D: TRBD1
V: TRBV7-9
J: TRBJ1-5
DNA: TGTGCCAGCAGCCCCAGGGGGGGCAATCAGCCCCAGCATTTT
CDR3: CASSPRGGNQPQHF

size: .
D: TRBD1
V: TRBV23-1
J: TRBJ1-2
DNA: TGCGCCAGCAGTCAAGGAGGACAGGGGGACTATGGCTACACCTTC
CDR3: CASSQGGQGDYGYTF

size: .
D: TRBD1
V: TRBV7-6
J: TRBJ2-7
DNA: TGTGCCAGCAGCCCACCGGGACAGGGCTACGAGCAGTACTTC
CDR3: CASSPPGQGYEQYF